The rows below give T cell receptor beta chains drawn from one sample of a study of T cell repertoires in cytomegalovirus infection. TCRdb ran MiXCR on the reads and lists one entry per CDR3 protein. In the table there are 150,000 to 160,000 distinct CDR3 sequences, 23% of which are singletons. Sequenced sample: PBMCs. The receptor source for this set is a human donor in good health (CMV status not recorded). Some clones in this sample may be carry-over from other donors' samples. The CDR3 runs from the conserved cysteine through the conserved F or W. A D gene is named only where the DNA matches it firmly. The size field is filled for only some rows; it gives once, few, many or a size class.

TGTGCCAGCAGCTTCCCTCCAACTCCTACCTACAATGAGCAGTTCTTC,CASSFPPTPTYNEQFF,.,.,TRBJ2-1,TRBV7-9
TGCAGCGTTGAAGTCCCGGACAGGGAGAGATTCGAGCAGTACTTC,CSVEVPDRERFEQYF,.,TRBD1,TRBJ2-7,TRBV29-1
TGTGCCAGCAGCCTAGCGGGAGGGCCGTTTAATGGGCAGTTCTTC,CASSLAGGPFNGQFF,.,TRBD2,TRBJ2-1,TRBV7-2
TGCGCCAGCAGCCAAGAAGAAAAAAGGATCGATGAGCAGTTCTTC,CASSQEEKRIDEQFF,.,.,TRBJ2-1,TRBV4-1
TGCAGTGCTAGAGCACGGGGGAGAGCTGAAGCTTTCTTT,CSARARGRAEAFF,.,.,TRBJ1-1,TRBV20-1
TGTGCTAGCAGCAAGAAGCGGGAGCCCGACTACGAGCAGTACTTC,CASSKKREPDYEQYF,few,TRBD2,TRBJ2-7,TRBV7-6
TGTGCCAGCAGTTCCTTGAGCTACACCTTC,CASSSLSYTF,.,.,TRBJ1-2,TRBV28
TGTGCCAGCAGTGCGACGTCCGGTACTGCTGAGCAGTTCTTC,CASSATSGTAEQFF,.,.,TRBJ2-1,TRBV2
TGTGCCAGCAGCTTCTACGGGACGCAAGATGGCTACACCTTC,CASSFYGTQDGYTF,many,.,TRBJ1-2,TRBV7-2
TGTGCCAGCAGTTCGGTGGACAGATTAGCCCAGCATTTT,CASSSVDRLAQHF,.,.,TRBJ1-5,TRBV27